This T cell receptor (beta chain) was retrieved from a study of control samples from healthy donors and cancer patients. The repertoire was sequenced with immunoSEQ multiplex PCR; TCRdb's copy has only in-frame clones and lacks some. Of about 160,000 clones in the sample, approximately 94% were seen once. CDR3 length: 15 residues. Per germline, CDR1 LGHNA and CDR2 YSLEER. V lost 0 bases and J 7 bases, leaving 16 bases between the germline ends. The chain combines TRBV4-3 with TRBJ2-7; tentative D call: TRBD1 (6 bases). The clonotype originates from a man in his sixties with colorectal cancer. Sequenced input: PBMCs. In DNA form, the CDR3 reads TGCGCCAGCAGCCAAGATCCGGCAGGGGAAGGGGAGCAGTACTTC. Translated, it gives CASSQDPAGEGEQYF.